Listed below are T cell receptor beta chains from one sample, sequenced in a study of cytomegalovirus exposure and HLA in healthy donors. Data came from immunoSEQ multiplex PCR; TCRdb stores just in-frame clones and leaves some out. Found here are roughly 190,000 clones, roughly 83% of them singletons; the top ten hold 1.6%. The sequenced sample consisted of PBMCs. Receptors were obtained from a woman aged 45-60 years in good health and CMV-seronegative. Each CDR3 is given with its conserved first and last residue. Fields, in order: D gene, J gene, clone size, V gene, CDR3 DNA, CDR3 protein. D genes are given only for firm matches. Some rows mark clone size as missing; the rest say once, few, many or name a class of expanded clone.

d_call: -; j_call: TRBJ1-2; clone_size: -; v_call: TRBV28; cdr3_nt: TGTGCCAGCAGGGCAGGGTTCTATGGCTACACCTTC; cdr3_aa: CASRAGFYGYTF
d_call: -; j_call: TRBJ1-2; clone_size: -; v_call: TRBV2; cdr3_nt: TGTGCCAGCAGTGACAGGGAAGTCTCGAGCTACACCTTC; cdr3_aa: CASSDREVSSYTF
d_call: -; j_call: TRBJ2-7; clone_size: -; v_call: TRBV7-8; cdr3_nt: TGTGCCAGCAGGACGAATCTCGGGTTTGACGAGCAGTACTTC; cdr3_aa: CASRTNLGFDEQYF
d_call: -; j_call: TRBJ2-3; clone_size: -; v_call: TRBV29-1; cdr3_nt: TGCAGCGTTGATGGGCGCACAGATACGCAGTATTTT; cdr3_aa: CSVDGRTDTQYF
d_call: -; j_call: TRBJ1-1; clone_size: -; v_call: TRBV19; cdr3_nt: TGTGCCACGACTTTCATCGCACTAGGGAACACTGAAGCTTTCTTT; cdr3_aa: CATTFIALGNTEAFF
d_call: TRBD2; j_call: TRBJ2-7; clone_size: once; v_call: TRBV7-2; cdr3_nt: TGTGCCAGCAGCTTAGGTGCTCGGGAGGGCCATTACGAGCAGTACTTC; cdr3_aa: CASSLGAREGHYEQYF
d_call: -; j_call: TRBJ2-7; clone_size: -; v_call: TRBV28; cdr3_nt: TGTGCCAGCAGTTTAAATCACTTGGCCTACGAGCAGTACTTC; cdr3_aa: CASSLNHLAYEQYF
d_call: TRBD1; j_call: TRBJ2-1; clone_size: -; v_call: TRBV11-2; cdr3_nt: TGTGCCAGCAGCTTGCTCGGACAGGGGGCGTCTTACAATGAGCAGTTCTTC; cdr3_aa: CASSLLGQGASYNEQFF
d_call: -; j_call: TRBJ1-2; clone_size: -; v_call: TRBV29-1; cdr3_nt: TGCAGCGTTTTGGGGGGGACACCTTGGAGCTATGGCTACACCTTC; cdr3_aa: CSVLGGTPWSYGYTF
d_call: TRBD1; j_call: TRBJ2-5; clone_size: -; v_call: TRBV7-6; cdr3_nt: TGTGCCAGCAGCTTTAACCCGGGACAGGGAGGTTTCAAAGAGACCCAGTACTTC; cdr3_aa: CASSFNPGQGGFKETQYF
d_call: -; j_call: TRBJ2-7; clone_size: -; v_call: TRBV14; cdr3_nt: TGTGCCAGCAGCCAAGACGGCGGAACTACAATCGGAAAACTCTACGAGCAGTACTTC; cdr3_aa: CASSQDGGTTIGKLYEQYF
d_call: -; j_call: TRBJ2-1; clone_size: once; v_call: TRBV4-1; cdr3_nt: TGCGCCAGCAGCCAACCGCGGCGGGGGCCGTACAATGAGCAGTTCTTC; cdr3_aa: CASSQPRRGPYNEQFF